Shown below are 2 T cell receptor beta chains from a single sample sequenced in a study of identical twins. A single record per CDR3 protein comes from TCRdb applying MiXCR to the 5' RACE reads. Found here are 1.5 million to 2 million distinct CDR3 sequences, 25% to 35% of them singletons; the top ten hold over 0.25%. Sequenced input: cord blood. These receptors came from a newborn girl in good health.

Remarks on this clonotype: This may arise from a read error, as a much more abundant clone is one base away. The chain employs TRBV13 and TRBJ2-3; D unresolved. Germline V gene data show CDR1 as PRHDT and CDR2 as FYEKMQ (reference sequence). This CDR3 region has 13 residues. V gave up 2 bases and J gave up 5 bases, with 8 bases separating them. The CDR3 sequence: CASSLPLRDTQYF. The DNA for the CDR3 is TGTGCCAGCAGCTTACCCCTCAGAGATACGCAGTATTTT.

The chain has TRBV29-1 and TRBJ1-2; no clear D gene. Germline lookup yields CDR1 SQVTM and CDR2 ANQGSEA. The CDR3 sequence is 13 residues long. The V end lost 6 bases, the J end lost 6 bases, and 17 bases lay between the germline ends. The CDR3 loop is CSVPRSATHGYTF. The CDR3 DNA follows: TGCAGCGTCCCCCGTTCCGCAACGCATGGCTACACCTTC.